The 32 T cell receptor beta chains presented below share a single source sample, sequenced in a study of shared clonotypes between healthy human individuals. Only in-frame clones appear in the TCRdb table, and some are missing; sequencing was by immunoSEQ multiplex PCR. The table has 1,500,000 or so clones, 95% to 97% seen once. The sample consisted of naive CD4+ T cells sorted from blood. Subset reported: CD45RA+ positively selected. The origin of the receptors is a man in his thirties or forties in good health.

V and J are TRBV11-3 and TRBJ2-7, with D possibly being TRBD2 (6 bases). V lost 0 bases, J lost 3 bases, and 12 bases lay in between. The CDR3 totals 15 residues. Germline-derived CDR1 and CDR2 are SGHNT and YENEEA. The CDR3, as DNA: TGTGCCAGCAGCTTAGATGCGGGGCATATCTACGAGCAGTACTTC. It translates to CASSLDAGHIYEQYF.

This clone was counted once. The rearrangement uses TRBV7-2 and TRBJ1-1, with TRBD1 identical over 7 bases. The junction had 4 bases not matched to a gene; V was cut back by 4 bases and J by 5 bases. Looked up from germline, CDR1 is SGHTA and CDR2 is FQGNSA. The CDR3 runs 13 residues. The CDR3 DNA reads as TGTGCCAGCAGCTGGACAGGACATACTGAAGCTTTCTTT. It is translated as CASSWTGHTEAFF.

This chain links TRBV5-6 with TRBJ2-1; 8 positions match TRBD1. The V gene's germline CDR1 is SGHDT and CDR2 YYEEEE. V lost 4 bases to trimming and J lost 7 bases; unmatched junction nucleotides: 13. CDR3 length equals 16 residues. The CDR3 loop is CASSPQPGGVRNEQFF. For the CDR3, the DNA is TGTGCCAGCAGCCCGCAACCAGGGGGCGTGCGAAATGAGCAGTTCTTC.

CDR3 sequence (DNA): TGTGCCAGCAGAGCATCACAGGGAAGTGAGCAGTTCTTC. Translating gives CASRASQGSEQFF. The genes are TRBV7-3 and TRBJ2-1; D is possibly TRBD1 (6 bases). This CDR3 region has 13 residues. Germline V lookup: CDR1 SGHTA, CDR2 FQGTGA. V gave up 6 bases and J gave up 9 bases, with 15 bases separating them. The entire variable domain, with the rest obtained from reference TRBV7-3 and TRBJ2-1, is as follows: GAGVSQTPSNKVTEKGKYVELRCDPISGHTALYWYRQSLGQGPEFLIYFQGTGAADDSGLPNDRFFAVRPEGSVSTLKIQRTERGDSAVYLCASRASQGSEQFFGPGTRLTVL.

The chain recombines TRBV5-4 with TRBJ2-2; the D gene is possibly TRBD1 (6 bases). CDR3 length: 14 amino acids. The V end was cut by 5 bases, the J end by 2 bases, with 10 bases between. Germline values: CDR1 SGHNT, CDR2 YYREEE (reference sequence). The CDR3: CASSLQGNTGELFF. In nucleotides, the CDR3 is TGTGCCAGCAGTCTACAGGGAAACACCGGGGAGCTGTTTTTT.

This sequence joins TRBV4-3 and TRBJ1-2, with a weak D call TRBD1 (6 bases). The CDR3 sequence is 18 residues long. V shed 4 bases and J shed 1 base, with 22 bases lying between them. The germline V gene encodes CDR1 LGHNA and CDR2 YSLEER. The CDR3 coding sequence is TGCGCCAGCAGCCGGACTGCCTTGTCGGGGGGCAATAACTATGGCTACACCTTC. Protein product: CASSRTALSGGNNYGYTF.

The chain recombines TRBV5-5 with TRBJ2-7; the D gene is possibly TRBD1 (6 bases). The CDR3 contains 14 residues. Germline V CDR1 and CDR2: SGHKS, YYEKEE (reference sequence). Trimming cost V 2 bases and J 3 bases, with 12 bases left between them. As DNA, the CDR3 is TGTGCCAGCAGCTTCACAGGGCTTATCTACGAGCAGTACTTC. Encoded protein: CASSFTGLIYEQYF. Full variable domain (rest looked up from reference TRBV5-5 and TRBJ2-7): DAGVTQSPTHLIKTRGQQVTLRCSPISGHKSVSWYQQVLGQGPQFIFQYYEKEERGRGNFPDRFSARQFPNYSSELNVNALLLGDSALYLCASSFTGLIYEQYFGPGTRLTVT.

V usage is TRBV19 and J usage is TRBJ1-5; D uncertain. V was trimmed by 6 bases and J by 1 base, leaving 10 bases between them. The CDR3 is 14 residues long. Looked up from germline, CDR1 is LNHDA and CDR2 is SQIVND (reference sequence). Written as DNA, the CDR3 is TGTGCCAGTAGCCTCGGTGGCAGCAATCAGCCCCAGCATTTT. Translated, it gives CASSLGGSNQPQHF.

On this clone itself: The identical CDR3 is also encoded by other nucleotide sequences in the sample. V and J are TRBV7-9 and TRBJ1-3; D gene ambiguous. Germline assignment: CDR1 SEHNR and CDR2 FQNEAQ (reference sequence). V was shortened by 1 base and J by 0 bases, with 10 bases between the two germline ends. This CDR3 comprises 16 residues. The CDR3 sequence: CASSLDGRSSGNTIYF. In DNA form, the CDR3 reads TGTGCCAGCAGCTTAGATGGCCGCTCCTCTGGAAACACCATATATTTT.

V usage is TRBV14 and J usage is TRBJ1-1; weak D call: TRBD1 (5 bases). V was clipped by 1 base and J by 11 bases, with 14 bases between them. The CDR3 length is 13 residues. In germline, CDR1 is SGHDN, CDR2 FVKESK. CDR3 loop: CASSQVQGAEAFF. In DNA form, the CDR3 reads TGTGCCAGCAGCCAAGTGCAGGGAGCCGAGGCTTTCTTT.

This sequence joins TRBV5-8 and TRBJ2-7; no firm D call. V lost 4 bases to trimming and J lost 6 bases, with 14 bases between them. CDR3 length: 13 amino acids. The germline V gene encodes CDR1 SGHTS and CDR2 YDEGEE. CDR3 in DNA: TGTGCCAGCAGCCCTGTTCTAATCCGCGAGCAGTACTTC. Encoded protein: CASSPVLIREQYF.

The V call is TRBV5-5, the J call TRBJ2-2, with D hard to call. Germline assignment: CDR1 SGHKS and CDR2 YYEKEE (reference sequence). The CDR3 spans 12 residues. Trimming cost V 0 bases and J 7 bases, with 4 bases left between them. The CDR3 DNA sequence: TGTGCCAGCAGCTTGGCCGGCGGGGAGCTGTTTTTT. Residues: CASSLAGGELFF.

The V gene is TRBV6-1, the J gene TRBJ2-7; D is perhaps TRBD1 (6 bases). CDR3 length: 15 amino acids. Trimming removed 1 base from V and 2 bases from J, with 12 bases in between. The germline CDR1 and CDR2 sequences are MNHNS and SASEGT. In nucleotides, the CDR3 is TGTGCCAGCAGTGAAGGGTCCACAGGGACCTACGAGCAGTACTTC. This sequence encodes CASSEGSTGTYEQYF.

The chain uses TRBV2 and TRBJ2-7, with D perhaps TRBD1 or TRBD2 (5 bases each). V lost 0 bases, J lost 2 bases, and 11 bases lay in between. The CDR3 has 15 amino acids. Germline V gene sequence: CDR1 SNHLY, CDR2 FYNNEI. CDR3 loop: CASSEAQGATYEQYF. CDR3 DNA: TGTGCCAGCAGTGAAGCCCAGGGAGCGACCTACGAGCAGTACTTC. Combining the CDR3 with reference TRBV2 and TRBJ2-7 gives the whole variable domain EPEVTQTPSHQVTQMGQEVILRCVPISNHLYFYWYRQILGQKVEFLVSFYNNEISEKSEIFDDQFSVERPDGSNFTLKIRSTKLEDSAMYFCASSEAQGATYEQYFGPGTRLTVT.

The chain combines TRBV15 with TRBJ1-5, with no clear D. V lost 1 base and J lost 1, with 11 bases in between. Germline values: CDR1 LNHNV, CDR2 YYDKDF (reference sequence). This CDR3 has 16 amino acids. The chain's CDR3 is CATSRGIGSSNQPQHF. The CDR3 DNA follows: TGTGCCACCAGCAGAGGGATTGGTTCGAGCAATCAGCCCCAGCATTTT.

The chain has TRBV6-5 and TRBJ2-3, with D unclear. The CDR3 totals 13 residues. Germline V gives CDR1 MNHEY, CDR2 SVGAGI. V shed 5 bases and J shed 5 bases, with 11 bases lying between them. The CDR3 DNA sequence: TGTGCCAGCAGTATGTGGGGTGGAGATACGCAGTATTTT. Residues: CASSMWGGDTQYF.

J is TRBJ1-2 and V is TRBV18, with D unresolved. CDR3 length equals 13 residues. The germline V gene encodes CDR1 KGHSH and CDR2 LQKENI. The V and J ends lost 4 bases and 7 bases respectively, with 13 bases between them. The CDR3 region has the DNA TGTGCCAGCTCACAGGGAAGCTTCGGTGGCTACACCTTC. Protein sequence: CASSQGSFGGYTF. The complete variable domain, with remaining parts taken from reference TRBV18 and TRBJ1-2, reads NAGVMQNPRHLVRRRGQEARLRCSPMKGHSHVYWYRQLPEEGLKFMVYLQKENIIDESGMPKERFSAEFPKEGPSILRIQQVVRGDSAAYFCASSQGSFGGYTFGSGTRLTVV.

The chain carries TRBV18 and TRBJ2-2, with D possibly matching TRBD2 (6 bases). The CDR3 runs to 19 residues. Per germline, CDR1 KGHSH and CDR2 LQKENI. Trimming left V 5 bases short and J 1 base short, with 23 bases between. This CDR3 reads CASSFTTSRASKNTGELFF. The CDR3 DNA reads TGTGCCAGCTCATTTACTACTAGCAGGGCATCGAAGAACACCGGGGAGCTGTTTTTT.

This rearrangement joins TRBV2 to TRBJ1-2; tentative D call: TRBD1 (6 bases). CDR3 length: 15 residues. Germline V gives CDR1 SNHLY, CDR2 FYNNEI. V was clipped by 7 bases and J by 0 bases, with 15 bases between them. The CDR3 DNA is TGTGCCAGCATCGTAAGGGGGTCGGCTAACTATGGCTACACCTTC. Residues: CASIVRGSANYGYTF.

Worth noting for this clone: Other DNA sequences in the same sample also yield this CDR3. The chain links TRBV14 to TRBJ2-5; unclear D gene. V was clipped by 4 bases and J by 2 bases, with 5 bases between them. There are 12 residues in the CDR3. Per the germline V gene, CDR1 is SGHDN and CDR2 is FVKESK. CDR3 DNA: TGTGCCAGCAGCCGGATTCAAGAGACCCAGTACTTC. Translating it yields CASSRIQETQYF.

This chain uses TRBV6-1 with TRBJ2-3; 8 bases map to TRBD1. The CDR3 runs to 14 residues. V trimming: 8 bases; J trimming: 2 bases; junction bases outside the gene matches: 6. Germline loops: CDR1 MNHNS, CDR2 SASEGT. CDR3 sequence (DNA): TGTGCCAGCTCCTTACAGGGGGACACAGATACGCAGTATTTT. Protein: CASSLQGDTDTQYF.

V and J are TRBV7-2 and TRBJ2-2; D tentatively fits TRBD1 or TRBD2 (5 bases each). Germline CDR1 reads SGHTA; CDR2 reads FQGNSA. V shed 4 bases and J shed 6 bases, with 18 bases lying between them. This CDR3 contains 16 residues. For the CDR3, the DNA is TGTGCCAGCAGCTCTCAGGTTTTACGGGACCCCGGGGAGCTGTTTTTT. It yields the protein CASSSQVLRDPGELFF. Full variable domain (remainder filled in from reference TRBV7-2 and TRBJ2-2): GAGVSQSPSNKVTEKGKDVELRCDPISGHTALYWYRQSLGQGLEFLIYFQGNSAPDKSGLPSDRFSAERTGGSVSTLTIQRTQQEDSAVYLCASSSQVLRDPGELFFGEGSRLTVL.

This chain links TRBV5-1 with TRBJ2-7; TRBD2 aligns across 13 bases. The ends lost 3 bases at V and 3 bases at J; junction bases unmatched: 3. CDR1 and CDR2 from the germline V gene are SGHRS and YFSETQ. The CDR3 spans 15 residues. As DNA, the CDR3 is TGCGCCAGCAGCTCCAGGACTAGCGGGAGCTACGAGCAGTACTTC. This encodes CASSSRTSGSYEQYF. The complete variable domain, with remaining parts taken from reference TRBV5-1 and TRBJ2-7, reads KAGVTQTPRYLIKTRGQQVTLSCSPISGHRSVSWYQQTPGQGLQFLFEYFSETQRNKGNFPGRFSGRQFSNSRSEMNVSTLELGDSALYLCASSSRTSGSYEQYFGPGTRLTVT.

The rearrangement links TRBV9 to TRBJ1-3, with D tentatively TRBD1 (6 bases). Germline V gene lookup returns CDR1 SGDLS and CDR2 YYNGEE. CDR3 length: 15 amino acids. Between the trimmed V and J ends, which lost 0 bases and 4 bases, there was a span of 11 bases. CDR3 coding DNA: TGTGCCAGCAGCGTAGGGGCAGGGGTGGGAAACACCATATATTTT. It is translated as CASSVGAGVGNTIYF.

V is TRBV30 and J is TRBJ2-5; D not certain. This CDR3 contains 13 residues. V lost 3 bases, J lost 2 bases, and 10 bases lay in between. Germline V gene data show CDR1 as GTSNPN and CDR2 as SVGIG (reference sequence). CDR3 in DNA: TGTGCCTGGAGGGTGGGTTTACAAGAGACCCAGTACTTC. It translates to CAWRVGLQETQYF.

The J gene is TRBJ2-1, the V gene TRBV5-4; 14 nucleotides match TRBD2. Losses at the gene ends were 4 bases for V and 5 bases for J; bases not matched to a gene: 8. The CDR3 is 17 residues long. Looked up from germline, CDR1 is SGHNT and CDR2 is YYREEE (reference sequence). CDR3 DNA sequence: TGTGCCAGCAGCCTCTGGACTAGCGGGAGGAAGAACAATGAGCAGTTCTTC. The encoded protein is CASSLWTSGRKNNEQFF.

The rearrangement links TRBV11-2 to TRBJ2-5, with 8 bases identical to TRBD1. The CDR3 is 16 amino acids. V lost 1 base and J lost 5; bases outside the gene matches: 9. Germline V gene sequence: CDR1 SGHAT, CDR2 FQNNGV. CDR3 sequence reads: CASSLALTNRGETQYF. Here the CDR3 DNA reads TGTGCCAGCAGCTTAGCGCTAACGAACAGGGGGGAGACCCAGTACTTC.

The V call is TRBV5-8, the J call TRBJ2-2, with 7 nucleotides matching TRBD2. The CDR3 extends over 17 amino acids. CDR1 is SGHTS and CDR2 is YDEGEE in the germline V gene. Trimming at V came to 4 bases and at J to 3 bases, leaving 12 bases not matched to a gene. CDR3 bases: TGTGCCAGCAGCCTCCCCCCTGGGAGGGGCGACACCGGGGAGCTGTTTTTT. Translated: CASSLPPGRGDTGELFF.

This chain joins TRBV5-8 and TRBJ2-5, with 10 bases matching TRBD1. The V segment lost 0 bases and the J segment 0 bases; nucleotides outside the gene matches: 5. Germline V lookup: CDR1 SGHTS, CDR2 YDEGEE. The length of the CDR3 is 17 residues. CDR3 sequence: CASSLVGTGAYQETQYF. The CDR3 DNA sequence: TGTGCCAGCAGCTTGGTTGGGACAGGGGCGTACCAAGAGACCCAGTACTTC.

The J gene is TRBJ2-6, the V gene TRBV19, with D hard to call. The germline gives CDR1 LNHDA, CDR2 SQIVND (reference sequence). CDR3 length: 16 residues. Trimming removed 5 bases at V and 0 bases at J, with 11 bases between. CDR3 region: CASSSPGPSGANVLTF. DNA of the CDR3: TGTGCCAGTAGTTCACCGGGCCCCTCTGGGGCCAACGTCCTGACTTTC.

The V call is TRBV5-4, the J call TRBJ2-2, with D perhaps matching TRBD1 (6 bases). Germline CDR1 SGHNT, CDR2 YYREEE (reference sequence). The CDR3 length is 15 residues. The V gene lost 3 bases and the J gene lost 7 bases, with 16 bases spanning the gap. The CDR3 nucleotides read TGTGCCAGCAGCTGGGGAACAGGGCCCGGCGGGGAGCTGTTTTTT. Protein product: CASSWGTGPGGELFF.

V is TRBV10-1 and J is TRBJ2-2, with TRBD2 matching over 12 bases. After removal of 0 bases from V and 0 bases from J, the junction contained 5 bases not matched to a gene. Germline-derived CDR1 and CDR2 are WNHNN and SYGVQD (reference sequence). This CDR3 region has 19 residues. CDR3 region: CASSESLLAGGANTGELFF. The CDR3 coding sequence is TGCGCCAGCAGTGAGTCCTTACTAGCGGGAGGAGCGAACACCGGGGAGCTGTTTTTT.